The entry that follows covers one TCR beta chain sequence. These data are taken from a study of blood T cell repertoires in COVID-19. Turning to the study itself: Italy, Spain and the United States were the sources of the convalescent and acute COVID-19 samples. Nucleic acid was either cDNA or gDNA, and it came from T cells, B-cell-depleted T cells, or PBMCs.

CDR1 is SGHRS, CDR2 YFSETQ, per germline. The V gene end was trimmed by 0 bases and the J gene end by 5 bases; junction bases not matched to a gene: 10. The CDR3 is 16 amino acids. As processed by the authors: By means of reference gene primer amplification, nucleated cell counts were estimated. Assay used: immunoSEQ multiplex PCR; TCRdb lists only in-frame clones, some missing. The V and J calls and clone size were taken over from that table, and D and trimming were inferred from the DNA. Of about 160,000 clones listed, roughly 87% are singletons. The genes are TRBV5-1 and TRBJ2-5, with 7 bases lining up with TRBD2. What was sequenced was peripheral blood. The source is a woman aged 60-70 years who had recovered from COVID-19. The chain's CDR3 is CASSLGGGPPGETQYF. For the CDR3, the DNA is TGCGCCAGCAGCTTGGGGGGAGGGCCTCCGGGTGAGACCCAGTACTTC. The whole variable domain, remainder taken from reference TRBV5-1 and TRBJ2-5, is KAGVTQTPRYLIKTRGQQVTLSCSPISGHRSVSWYQQTPGQGLQFLFEYFSETQRNKGNFPGRFSGRQFSNSRSEMNVSTLELGDSALYLCASSLGGGPPGETQYFGPGTRLLVL.